This is a list of T cell receptor beta chains from one sample in a study of metastatic and nonmetastatic thyroid tumors. TCRdb re-analyzed the PCR reads using MiXCR. The table records about 22,000 clones, approximately 21% of them present only once. Sequenced material: blood. All receptors come from a male donor with papillary thyroid cancer or a benign thyroid nodule (not recorded which). Some clones in this sample may be carry-over from other donors' samples. CDR3s include the opening cysteine and the closing phenylalanine or tryptophan. A D gene is named only where the DNA matches it firmly. Clone size, where shown, is once, few, many, or a class for clones that have expanded.

cdr3_aa | cdr3_nt | j_call | v_call | clone_size | d_call
CASSYTVNTEAFF | TGTGCCAGCAGTTACACAGTGAACACTGAAGCTTTCTTT | TRBJ1-1 | TRBV6-2/TRBV6-3 | medium-sized | -
CASSPRRLRLIKNNEQFF | TGTGCCAGCAGTCCTCGGCGCCTCAGGTTAATAAAAAACAATGAGCAGTTCTTC | TRBJ2-1 | TRBV28 | - | -
CAISESFDIRSSYEQYF | TGTGCCATCAGTGAGTCGTTCGACATTCGAAGCTCCTACGAGCAGTACTTC | TRBJ2-7 | TRBV10-3 | many | -
CSAPKGREKLFF | TGCAGTGCCCCGAAGGGGCGTGAAAAACTGTTTTTT | TRBJ1-4 | TRBV20-1 | - | -
CASSYGGRAGGELFF | TGTGCCAGCAGTTATGGCGGGAGGGCCGGCGGGGAGCTGTTTTTT | TRBJ2-2 | TRBV27 | many | TRBD2
CASSPGRGVYEQYF | TGTGCCAGCAGCCCCGGGAGGGGGGTATACGAGCAGTACTTC | TRBJ2-7 | TRBV7-6 | - | TRBD2
CASSLRPNEAFF | TGTGCCAGCAGTTTAAGACCGAATGAAGCTTTCTTT | TRBJ1-1 | TRBV12-3/TRBV12-4 | medium-sized | -
CASSSRVGDEEQYF | TGTGCCAGCAGCAGTAGAGTAGGTGACGAAGAGCAGTACTTC | TRBJ2-7 | TRBV9 | many | -
CASSQATSALTDTQYF | TGCGCCAGCAGCCAAGCGACTAGCGCTCTGACAGATACGCAGTATTTT | TRBJ2-3 | TRBV4-1 | many | TRBD2
CASSRGQLFTYSNQPQHF | TGTGCCAGTAGTAGGGGACAGTTATTCACCTATAGCAATCAGCCCCAGCATTTT | TRBJ1-5 | TRBV19 | many | TRBD1
CASSLQWGIQAVAIRGGYTF | TGTGCCAGCAGCTTGCAGTGGGGGATCCAGGCTGTCGCTATTAGAGGTGGCTACACCTTC | TRBJ1-2 | TRBV5-4 | many | -
CASSDRHNEQFF | TGCGCCAGCAGTGACCGCCACAATGAGCAGTTCTTC | TRBJ2-1 | TRBV10-1 | - | -
CASSSPDRGKETQYF | TGTGCCAGCAGCTCCCCCGACAGAGGGAAAGAGACCCAGTACTTC | TRBJ2-5 | TRBV7-9 | many | -
CALTTGLVYNEQFF | TGTGCCCTCACGACAGGACTAGTATACAATGAGCAGTTCTTC | TRBJ2-1 | TRBV30 | many | -
CASSLRDRVHYGYTF | TGTGCCAGCAGTCTCCGGGACAGGGTTCACTATGGCTACACCTTC | TRBJ1-2 | TRBV6-2/TRBV6-3 | many | TRBD1
CASSPPRTGFREQYF | TGTGCCAGCAGCCCGCCGCGGACAGGGTTCAGAGAGCAGTACTTC | TRBJ2-7 | TRBV28 | - | TRBD1
CTSTGGAGLEETQYF | TGTACCAGCACGGGGGGGGCAGGGCTTGAAGAGACCCAGTACTTC | TRBJ2-5 | TRBV2 | - | TRBD2
CASKDSGIYGYTF | TGTGCCTCAAAGGACAGCGGAATTTATGGCTACACCTTC | TRBJ1-2 | TRBV30 | - | -
CASSYCPLAGVGTGELFF | TGTGCCAGCAGTTACTGTCCCCTAGCGGGAGTTGGGACCGGGGAGCTGTTTTTT | TRBJ2-2 | TRBV6-5 | few | TRBD2
CASSKGETYEQYF | TGTGCCAGTAGTAAAGGGGAGACCTACGAGCAGTACTTC | TRBJ2-7 | TRBV19 | many | -
CASSFTGGAKTQYF | TGCGCCAGCAGCTTCACAGGGGGCGCAAAGACCCAGTACTTC | TRBJ2-5 | TRBV5-1 | many | TRBD1
CASSLEQGYYEQYF | TGTGCCAGCAGCTTAGAACAGGGGTACTACGAGCAGTACTTC | TRBJ2-7 | TRBV7-6 | - | TRBD1
CASSAGFGGNSGNTIYF | TGTGCCAGCAGCGCCGGCTTTGGGGGTAACTCTGGAAACACCATATATTTT | TRBJ1-3 | TRBV9 | many | -
CASSLGLAINTGQLFF | TGTGCCAGCAGCCTCGGACTAGCGATAAACACCGGGCAGCTGTTTTTT | TRBJ2-2 | TRBV11-2 | - | TRBD2
CASSSGDWGMNTEAFF | TGTGCCAGCAGTTCAGGGGACTGGGGGATGAACACTGAAGCTTTCTTT | TRBJ1-1 | TRBV28 | medium-sized | -
CASSQVGDFYGYTF | TGTGCCAGCAGCCAAGTAGGTGACTTCTATGGCTACACCTTC | TRBJ1-2 | TRBV3-1 | - | -
CASSLNLLPNNEQFF | TGTGCCAGCAGTTTAAACCTACTTCCGAACAATGAGCAGTTCTTC | TRBJ2-1 | TRBV28 | few | -
CASSYGREHNEQFF | TGTGCCAGCAGTTACGGGCGGGAACACAATGAGCAGTTCTTC | TRBJ2-1 | TRBV6-2/TRBV6-3 | medium-sized | -
CSVGLESDTQYF | TGCAGCGTTGGGCTGGAATCGGATACGCAGTATTTT | TRBJ2-3 | TRBV29-1 | many | -
CASSIAEGETQYF | TGTGCCAGCAGTATCGCCGAGGGGGAGACCCAGTACTTC | TRBJ2-5 | TRBV12-3/TRBV12-4 | - | -